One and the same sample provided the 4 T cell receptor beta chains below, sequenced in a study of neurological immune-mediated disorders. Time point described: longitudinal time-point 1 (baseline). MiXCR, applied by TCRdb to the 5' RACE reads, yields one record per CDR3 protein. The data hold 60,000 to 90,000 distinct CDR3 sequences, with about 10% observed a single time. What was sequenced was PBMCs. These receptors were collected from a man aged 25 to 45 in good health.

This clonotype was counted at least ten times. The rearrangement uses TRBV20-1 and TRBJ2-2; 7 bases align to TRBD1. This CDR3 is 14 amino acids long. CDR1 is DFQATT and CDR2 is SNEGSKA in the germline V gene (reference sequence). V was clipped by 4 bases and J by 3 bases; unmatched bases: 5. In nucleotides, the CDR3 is TGCAGTGCTAAGAGGGGGCAGGACACCGGGGAGCTGTTTTTT. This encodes CSAKRGQDTGELFF.

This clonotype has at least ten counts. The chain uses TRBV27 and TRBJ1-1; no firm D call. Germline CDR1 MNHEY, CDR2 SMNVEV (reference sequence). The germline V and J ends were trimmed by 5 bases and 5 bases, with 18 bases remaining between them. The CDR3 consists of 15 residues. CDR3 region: CASSLDVGVYTEAFF. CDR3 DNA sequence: TGTGCCAGCAGTCTCGACGTGGGAGTTTATACTGAAGCTTTCTTT.

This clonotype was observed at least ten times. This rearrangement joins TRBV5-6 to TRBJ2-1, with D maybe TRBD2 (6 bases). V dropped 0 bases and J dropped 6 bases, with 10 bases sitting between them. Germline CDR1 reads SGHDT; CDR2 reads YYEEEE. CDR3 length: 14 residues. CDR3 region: CASSLEVSGNEQFF. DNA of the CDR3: TGTGCCAGCAGCTTGGAGGTTAGCGGCAATGAGCAGTTCTTC.

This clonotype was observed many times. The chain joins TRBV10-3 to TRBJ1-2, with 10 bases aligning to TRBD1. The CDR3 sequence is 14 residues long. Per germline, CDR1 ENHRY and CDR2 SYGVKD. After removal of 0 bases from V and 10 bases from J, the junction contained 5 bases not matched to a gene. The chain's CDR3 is CAISESTGQGVYTF. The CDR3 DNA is TGTGCCATCAGTGAGTCGACAGGACAGGGGGTCTACACCTTC.